This T cell receptor (beta chain) appears in the sequencing data of a study of control samples from healthy donors and cancer patients. The protocol was immunoSEQ multiplex PCR, while the TCRdb copy is restricted to in-frame clones and leaves out a portion. The sample shows approximately 100,000 clones, roughly 82% of them seen only once. Germline lookup yields CDR1 LNHDA and CDR2 SQIVND (reference sequence). The CDR3 runs 16 residues. V was trimmed by 4 bases and J by 4 bases, leaving 14 bases between them. The sequence was obtained from a man in his sixties in good health. The specimen was blood. V usage is TRBV19 and J usage is TRBJ1-6; the D gene is possibly TRBD1 (5 bases). The CDR3 loop reads CASSTTVRGYNSPLHF. The CDR3 DNA reads TGTGCCAGTAGTACGACAGTCCGGGGGTATAATTCACCCCTCCACTTT.